This entry lists 8 T cell receptor beta chains sequenced from one sample in a study of a mutant IDH1 vaccine in newly diagnosed glioma (dated by TCRdb to the early 2020s). Libraries were prepared through the immunoSEQ multiplex PCR assay. TCRdb took over this immuneACCESS table, retaining in-frame rearrangements with V and J assigned. Such tables are incomplete; in checked studies, under half of the missing clones stem from an unresolved V gene, and the remainder is unexplained. A total of tens of thousands of clones appear in this sample, over 60% of them only once. The ten top clones hold over 1.5% of the sample. The sample's time point label, in plain terms: baseline, week 1 (first vaccination visit). According to the study, the label for this sample's treatment or condition signals: pre-vaccination baseline after standard-of-care therapy. This material consisted of PBMCs, taken from a glioma patient treated with radiotherapy, temozolomide or both. These receptors all stem from a woman aged 40 to 55 with glioma.

J is TRBJ1-2 and V is TRBV15; 10 nucleotides agree with TRBD1. Looked up from germline, CDR1 is LNHNV and CDR2 is YYDKDF (reference sequence). J gave up 2 bases and V 3 bases, and 6 bases lay outside the gene matches. The CDR3 length is 16 residues. The CDR3 region has the DNA TGTGCCACCAGCAGGGACAGGGGGAAGACGAACTATGGCTACACCTTC. Amino acids: CATSRDRGKTNYGYTF.

The V call is TRBV13, the J call TRBJ1-2; 10 positions match TRBD1. V lost 5 bases and J lost 4; bases outside the gene matches: 10. The CDR3 totals 16 residues. Per germline, CDR1 PRHDT and CDR2 FYEKMQ (reference sequence). This CDR3 is CASSDQPGQGSYGYTF. CDR3 DNA: TGTGCCAGCAGCGATCAACCGGGACAGGGGAGCTATGGCTACACCTTC.

The chain couples TRBV10-3 to TRBJ1-3; D is uncertain. From germline, CDR1 is ENHRY and CDR2 SYGVKD. The V gene lost 4 bases and the J gene lost 2 bases, with 12 bases spanning the gap. The length of the CDR3 is 15 residues. The DNA for the CDR3 is TGTGCCATCAGTGCGTTCGGGGAGGCTGGAAACACCATATATTTT. This encodes CAISAFGEAGNTIYF.

The chain has TRBV19 and TRBJ1-6; tentatively, D is TRBD1 (6 bases). The CDR3 covers 14 residues. Trimming removed 10 bases at V and 2 bases at J, with 12 bases between. Germline V CDR1 and CDR2: LNHDA, SQIVND (reference sequence). Here the CDR3 reads CATTGPTYNSPLHF. The CDR3 nucleotides are TGTGCCACCACAGGGCCCACCTATAATTCACCCCTCCACTTT.

This clone was picked up one time. The gene calls are TRBV7-2 and TRBJ1-2, with D hard to call. The CDR3 has 13 amino acids. V lost 6 bases and J lost 2, with 10 bases in between. Per germline, CDR1 SGHTA and CDR2 FQGNSA. CDR3 in amino acids: CASSRRVNYGYTF. CDR3 coding DNA: TGTGCCAGCAGTCGGAGGGTAAACTATGGCTACACCTTC.

The rearrangement joins TRBV5-1 to TRBJ1-1, with D unclear. Trimming removed 4 bases from V and 2 bases from J, with 12 bases in between. CDR3 length: 14 amino acids. The germline V gene encodes CDR1 SGHRS and CDR2 YFSETQ. The CDR3 sequence: CASSPLPENTEAFF. CDR3 DNA: TGCGCCAGCAGCCCTCTCCCGGAAAACACTGAAGCTTTCTTT.

V usage is TRBV30 and J usage is TRBJ1-4; D unresolved. V lost 8 bases, J lost 0 bases, and 10 bases lay in between. The germline CDR1 and CDR2 sequences are GTSNPN and SVGIG (reference sequence). CDR3 length equals 13 residues. CDR3 in amino acids: CAHGIATNEKLFF. The CDR3 coding sequence is TGTGCCCACGGCATTGCAACTAATGAAAAACTGTTTTTT.

This clone has only one observation. The gene calls are TRBV7-2 and TRBJ1-1; D is uncertain. Looked up from germline, CDR1 is SGHTA and CDR2 is FQGNSA. V gave up 6 bases and J gave up 6 bases, with 17 bases separating them. CDR3 length: 14 residues. CDR3 in amino acids: CASSLTKGIAEAFF. The CDR3 DNA sequence: TGTGCCAGCAGTCTTACAAAGGGCATCGCTGAAGCTTTCTTT.